What follows is one T cell receptor beta chain and its context. The antigen is not known. This specimen belongs to a study of CD8+ T cells in alopecia areata. Study at large: In an open-label trial, patients got 5 to 10 mg tofacitinib twice daily. Treated patients' severity was scored by percentage of affected scalp area. Overall study findings and caveats: Many expanded lesional clones stayed in scalp and blood while on tofacitinib. Tofacitinib significantly lowered scalp clonality and expanded CD8+ clones among the top 100.

Sequencing relied on a cDNA template that was reverse transcribed from extracted RNA. The data were produced by immunoSEQ multiplex PCR, yet TCRdb's version contains in-frame clones alone and is incomplete. The table lists about 100,000 clones, roughly 45% of them singletons, with 18% in the top ten. The CDR3 contains 15 residues. Germline V lookup: CDR1 SGDLS, CDR2 YYNGEE. V was cut by 2 bases and J by 3 bases, with 14 bases left in between. The sample's treatment: oral pan-JAK inhibitor, 5-10 mg twice daily. This receptor was identified in a human donor with alopecia areata. Sequenced here: CD8+ T cells sorted from blood, sampled at week 24, from a patient treated with tofacitinib. The V call is TRBV9, the J call TRBJ1-2; possible D gene TRBD1, 6 bases. The CDR3 DNA sequence: TGTGCCAGCAGCGTCGGAGGGGGGCTCTACTATGGCTACACCTTC. This translates into CASSVGGGLYYGYTF. Full variable domain (remainder filled in from reference TRBV9 and TRBJ1-2): DSGVTQTPKHLITATGQRVTLRCSPRSGDLSVYWYQQSLDQGLQFLIQYYNGEERAKGNILERFSAQQFPDLHSELNLSSLELGDSALYFCASSVGGGLYYGYTFGSGTRLTVV.